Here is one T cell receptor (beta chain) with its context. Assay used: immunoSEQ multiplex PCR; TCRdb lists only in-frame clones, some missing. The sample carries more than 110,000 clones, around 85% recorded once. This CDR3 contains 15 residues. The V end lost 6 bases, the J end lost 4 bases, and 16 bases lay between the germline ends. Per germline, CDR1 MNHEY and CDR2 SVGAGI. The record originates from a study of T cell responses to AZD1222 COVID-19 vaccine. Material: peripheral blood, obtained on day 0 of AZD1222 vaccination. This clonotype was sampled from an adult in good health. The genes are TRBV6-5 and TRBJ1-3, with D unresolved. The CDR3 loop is CASSEWSSGGNTIYF. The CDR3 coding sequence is TGTGCCAGCAGCGAGTGGTCATCGGGGGGAAACACCATATATTTT.